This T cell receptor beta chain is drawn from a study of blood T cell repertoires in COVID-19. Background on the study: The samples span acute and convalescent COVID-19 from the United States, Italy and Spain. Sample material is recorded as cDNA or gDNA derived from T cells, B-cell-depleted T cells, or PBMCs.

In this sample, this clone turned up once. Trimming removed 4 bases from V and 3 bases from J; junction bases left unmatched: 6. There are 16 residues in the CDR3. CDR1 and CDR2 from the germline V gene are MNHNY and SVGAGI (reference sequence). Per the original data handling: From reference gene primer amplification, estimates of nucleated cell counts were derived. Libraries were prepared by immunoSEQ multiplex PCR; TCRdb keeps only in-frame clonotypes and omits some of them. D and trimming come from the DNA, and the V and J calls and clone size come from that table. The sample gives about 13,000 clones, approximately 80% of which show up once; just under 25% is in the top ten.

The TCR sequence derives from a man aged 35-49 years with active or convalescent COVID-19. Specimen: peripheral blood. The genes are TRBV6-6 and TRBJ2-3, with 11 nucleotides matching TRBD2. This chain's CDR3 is CASSWVAGGLTDTQYF. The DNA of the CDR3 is TGTGCCAGCAGTTGGGTAGCGGGGGGGTTGACAGATACGCAGTATTTT.